A single sample is the source of the 27 T cell receptor beta chains below, sequenced in a study of coeliac disease. TCRdb keeps only in-frame clones here, not all; method: immunoSEQ multiplex PCR. The sample includes some 3,300 clones, over 60% of them seen just once. Sequenced: lymphocytes from the gut lamina propria. Every receptor here comes from an elderly man without celiac disease.

The chain has TRBV7-9 and TRBJ1-1, with D perhaps TRBD1 (6 bases). The germline V and J ends were trimmed by 3 bases and 0 bases, with 11 bases remaining between them. CDR1 SEHNR and CDR2 FQNEAQ come from the germline V gene (reference sequence). This CDR3 has 15 residues. The CDR3 DNA is TGTGCCAGCAGCTTCAACAGGGCATTGAACACTGAAGCTTTCTTT. This translates into CASSFNRALNTEAFF.

V usage is TRBV18 and J usage is TRBJ2-5, with TRBD1 matching over 7 bases. V lost 2 bases, J lost 1 base, and 16 bases stayed unmatched. The germline V gene encodes CDR1 KGHSH and CDR2 LQKENI. This CDR3 has 19 residues. CDR3 nucleotides: TGTGCCAGCTCACCAGAAGGAATAGGGGGCCGGGACAGCCAAGAGACCCAGTACTTC. Protein: CASSPEGIGGRDSQETQYF.

There are a few counts of this clone. The rearrangement joins TRBV5-1 to TRBJ2-1, with 8 nucleotides matching TRBD2. The ends lost 6 bases at V and 3 bases at J; junction bases unmatched: 5. Looked up from germline, CDR1 is SGHRS and CDR2 is YFSETQ. CDR3 length: 14 amino acids. The CDR3 nucleotides are TGCGCCAGCATCCCGGGGGGGATCTACAATGAGCAGTTCTTC. Translating it yields CASIPGGIYNEQFF. The full variable domain, its missing parts supplied by reference TRBV5-1 and TRBJ2-1, is KAGVTQTPRYLIKTRGQQVTLSCSPISGHRSVSWYQQTPGQGLQFLFEYFSETQRNKGNFPGRFSGRQFSNSRSEMNVSTLELGDSALYLCASIPGGIYNEQFFGPGTRLTVL.

The chain employs TRBV6-6 and TRBJ2-7; the match to TRBD2 covers 8 bases. CDR3 length equals 14 residues. V trimming: 2 bases; J trimming: 7 bases; junction bases outside the gene matches: 7. The V gene's germline CDR1 is MNHNY and CDR2 SVGAGI (reference sequence). The CDR3 loop is CASSYISGGREQYF. DNA of the CDR3: TGTGCCAGCAGTTACATCTCGGGAGGGCGGGAGCAGTACTTC.

This clone turned up a few times. This chain joins TRBV6-6 and TRBJ1-2; 10 bases are shared with TRBD1. Per germline, CDR1 MNHNY and CDR2 SVGAGI (reference sequence). The length of the CDR3 is 15 residues. Trimming at V came to 2 bases and at J to 7 bases, leaving 7 bases not matched to a gene. The CDR3 DNA sequence: TGTGCCAGCAGTTACGGACAGGGGGAAGTGAGTGGCTACACCTTC. This translates into CASSYGQGEVSGYTF.

This clone was recorded a few times. This chain joins TRBV28 and TRBJ2-1; D ambiguous. The CDR3 consists of 11 residues. Germline-derived CDR1 and CDR2 are MDHEN and SYDVKM. Deletions cut 2 bases from V and 10 bases from J, with 6 bases between. The CDR3 nucleotides are TGTGCCAGCAGTTTAGAGAAGGAGCAGTTCTTC. Amino acids: CASSLEKEQFF.

This chain uses TRBV6-5 with TRBJ2-3; TRBD1 is a possible D gene (5 bases). V was cut by 4 bases and J by 2 bases, with 7 bases left in between. The CDR3 extends over 13 amino acids. Germline CDR1 reads MNHEY; CDR2 reads SVGAGI. In DNA, the CDR3 is TGTGCCAGCAGTTTGACAGACACAGATACGCAGTATTTT. Translated, it gives CASSLTDTDTQYF.

A remark on this clone: Other nucleotide sequences in the sample specify the same CDR3. This chain connects TRBV7-9 to TRBJ2-1; 10 bases match TRBD2. The CDR3 totals 14 residues. V lost 5 bases to trimming and J lost 5 bases; unmatched junction nucleotides: 3. The germline CDR1 and CDR2 sequences are SEHNR and FQNEAQ (reference sequence). DNA for the CDR3: TGTGCCAGCAGCCTCGGACTAGCGGACAATGAGCAGTTCTTC. Protein: CASSLGLADNEQFF.

The chain combines TRBV5-1 with TRBJ1-5; D gene uncertain. Germline V gene lookup returns CDR1 SGHRS and CDR2 YFSETQ. This CDR3 is built from 13 residues. The V end lost 7 bases, the J end lost 8 bases, and 16 bases lay between the germline ends. CDR3 residues: CASPLTPPEPQHF. For the CDR3, the DNA is TGCGCCAGCCCTCTGACACCTCCTGAGCCCCAGCATTTT. Looking up the rest from reference TRBV5-1 and TRBJ1-5 gives the full variable domain: KAGVTQTPRYLIKTRGQQVTLSCSPISGHRSVSWYQQTPGQGLQFLFEYFSETQRNKGNFPGRFSGRQFSNSRSEMNVSTLELGDSALYLCASPLTPPEPQHFGDGTRLSIL.

A single count supports this clone. J is TRBJ1-2 and V is TRBV5-4; 7 nucleotides agree with TRBD1. CDR3 length equals 15 residues. CDR1 is SGHNT and CDR2 is YYREEE in the germline V gene (reference sequence). The V and J ends lost 4 bases and 4 bases, in that order; junction bases with no gene match: 10. CDR3 residues: CASSPDRARIYGYTF. Here the CDR3 DNA reads TGTGCCAGCAGCCCCGACAGGGCGCGGATCTATGGCTACACCTTC.

In DNA form, the CDR3 reads TGTGCCAGCAAAGGACAGGGGCGAGAGACCCAGTACTTC. Amino acid sequence: CASKGQGRETQYF. The chain joins TRBV18 to TRBJ2-5, with 9 bases lining up with TRBD1. This CDR3 spans 13 amino acids. With 8 bases clipped from V and 4 bases from J, the junction kept 5 bases outside the gene matches. Germline CDR1 and CDR2: KGHSH and LQKENI.

This clone came up a few times. This same CDR3 is encoded by further DNA sequences in the sample. This rearrangement joins TRBV11-3 to TRBJ2-6; no definite D call. The CDR3 totals 15 residues. Trimming shortened V by 1 base and J by 4 bases, and 8 bases separated the two germline ends. Per germline, CDR1 SGHNT and CDR2 YENEEA. This chain's CDR3 is CASSLGASGANVLTF. DNA of the CDR3: TGTGCCAGCAGCTTAGGCGCTTCCGGGGCCAACGTCCTGACTTTC.

This chain links TRBV6-1 with TRBJ1-4, with TRBD1 matching 7 bases. Germline V lookup: CDR1 MNHNS, CDR2 SASEGT. The ends lost 4 bases at V and 6 bases at J; junction bases unmatched: 5. The length of the CDR3 is 14 residues. The CDR3 loop is CASSAPGGHEKLFF. In DNA form, the CDR3 reads TGTGCCAGCAGTGCGCCAGGGGGGCATGAAAAACTGTTTTTT.

V usage is TRBV9 and J usage is TRBJ1-5; 8 nucleotides align to TRBD1. The germline V gene encodes CDR1 SGDLS and CDR2 YYNGEE. CDR3 size: 15 residues. V lost 3 bases to trimming and J lost 0 bases; unmatched junction nucleotides: 2. The DNA for the CDR3 is TGTGCCAGCAGCGGGACAGGGAATAGCAATCAGCCCCAGCATTTT. This encodes CASSGTGNSNQPQHF.

This clone was seen more than once but under ten times. The chain has TRBV2 and TRBJ2-7; 7 nucleotides match TRBD2. Germline CDR1 reads SNHLY; CDR2 reads FYNNEI. The V segment lost 8 bases and the J segment 6 bases; nucleotides outside the gene matches: 13. The CDR3 is 14 amino acids. DNA of the CDR3: TGTGCCAGCGTTGAGGGCACCGGGAGGCGCGAGCAGTACTTC. It encodes CASVEGTGRREQYF.

This sequence joins TRBV20-1 and TRBJ2-7; 7 bases are a match to TRBD2. Germline V gene data show CDR1 as DFQATT and CDR2 as SNEGSKA (reference sequence). The junction had 6 bases not matched to a gene; V was cut back by 7 bases and J by 6 bases. This CDR3 has 11 amino acids. CDR3 amino acids: CSGGRAGEQYF. The CDR3 region has the DNA TGCAGTGGTGGGAGGGCGGGCGAGCAGTACTTC.

J is TRBJ2-2 and V is TRBV2; 8 bases fit TRBD2. CDR3 length: 15 residues. The V segment lost 6 bases and the J segment 3 bases; nucleotides outside the gene matches: 6. From germline, CDR1 is SNHLY and CDR2 FYNNEI. The CDR3 sequence: CASSREGPDTGELFF. Written as DNA, the CDR3 is TGTGCCAGCAGCCGGGAGGGCCCCGACACCGGGGAGCTGTTTTTT.

This clone has more than one count but fewer than ten. The rearrangement uses TRBV7-2 and TRBJ1-3, with D possibly matching TRBD1 (5 bases). V lost 4 bases, J lost 7 bases, and 14 bases lay in between. CDR3 size: 14 residues. Germline V lookup: CDR1 SGHTA, CDR2 FQGNSA. DNA of the CDR3: TGTGCCAGCAGCTCGGGGCGGGAAACCAACACCATATATTTT. Translating gives CASSSGRETNTIYF.

This chain connects TRBV15 to TRBJ1-1; D might be TRBD1 (5 bases). There are 17 residues in the CDR3. The germline gives CDR1 LNHNV, CDR2 YYDKDF (reference sequence). The V end was cut by 1 base, the J end by 1 base, with 16 bases between. This chain's CDR3 is CATSRGSGGRTNTEAFF. In DNA, the CDR3 is TGTGCCACCAGCAGAGGGAGCGGGGGACGTACGAACACTGAAGCTTTCTTT.

The chain joins TRBV4-1 to TRBJ1-5; D gene ambiguous. The V end was cut by 0 bases, the J end by 11 bases, with 17 bases between. CDR3 length equals 15 residues. Germline CDR1 and CDR2: MGHRA and YSYEKL. CDR3 sequence: CASSQEASPVWAQHF. Here the CDR3 DNA reads TGCGCCAGCAGCCAAGAAGCGTCACCTGTTTGGGCCCAGCATTTT.

The V call is TRBV9, the J call TRBJ1-5, with D maybe TRBD1 (5 bases). The CDR3 covers 14 residues. CDR1 and CDR2 (germline): SGDLS, YYNGEE. With 0 bases removed from V and 3 bases from J, the gap between germline ends came to 7 bases. CDR3 sequence: CASSVEDNNQPQHF. CDR3 nucleotides: TGTGCCAGCAGCGTAGAGGACAACAATCAGCCCCAGCATTTT.

The chain combines TRBV19 with TRBJ1-3; D not certain. The V and J ends lost 5 bases and 0 bases respectively, with 11 bases between them. Germline V gene sequence: CDR1 LNHDA, CDR2 SQIVND (reference sequence). The CDR3 is 15 amino acids. The CDR3: CASSASDSSGNTIYF. CDR3 nucleotides: TGTGCCAGTAGTGCCTCCGATAGCTCTGGAAACACCATATATTTT.

CDR3 DNA sequence: TGCAGCGTGCACCTCGGGACAGGGGGCAATCAGCCCCAGCATTTT. It specifies CSVHLGTGGNQPQHF. The rearrangement joins TRBV29-1 to TRBJ1-5; TRBD1 agrees at 10 bases. J gave up 2 bases and V 6 bases, and 7 bases lay outside the gene matches. This CDR3 has 15 amino acids. Germline CDR1 SQVTM, CDR2 ANQGSEA. Based on the CDR3 plus reference TRBV29-1 and TRBJ1-5, the full variable domain is SAVISQKPSRDICQRGTSLTIQCQVDSQVTMMFWYRQQPGQSLTLIATANQGSEATYESGFVIDKFPISRPNLTFSTLTVSNMSPEDSSIYLCSVHLGTGGNQPQHFGDGTRLSIL.

V and J are TRBV11-2 and TRBJ2-1; perhaps TRBD1 as D (7 bases). This CDR3 is built from 13 residues. V was shortened by 3 bases and J by 7 bases, with 10 bases between the two germline ends. CDR1 and CDR2 from the germline V gene are SGHAT and FQNNGV. The CDR3, as DNA: TGTGCCAGCAGCTTGACAGGGAGGAATGAGCAGTTCTTC. This translates into CASSLTGRNEQFF.

This clone was seen once. The chain uses TRBV30 and TRBJ1-5; 9 nucleotides line up with TRBD1. Germline CDR1 GTSNPN, CDR2 SVGIG (reference sequence). The CDR3 totals 14 residues. With V trimmed by 2 bases and J by 6 bases, 5 bases remained unmatched. The CDR3 is CAWSYTGGRQPQHF. The CDR3 DNA sequence: TGTGCCTGGAGTTACACAGGGGGCCGTCAGCCCCAGCATTTT.

V is TRBV28 and J is TRBJ1-2; the match to TRBD1 covers 8 bases. From germline, CDR1 is MDHEN and CDR2 SYDVKM. The CDR3 runs to 14 residues. Trimming cost V 5 bases and J 8 bases; bases outside gene matches: 10. The CDR3 nucleotides read TGTGCCAGCAGTGGCGCAGGGGGCGGTCGGGGCTACACCTTC. Encoded protein: CASSGAGGGRGYTF.

The chain combines TRBV7-9 with TRBJ2-7, with TRBD2 identical over 7 bases. The J segment lost 2 bases and the V segment lost 0 bases, leaving 4 bases of the junction unmatched. This CDR3 is built from 15 residues. Germline lookup yields CDR1 SEHNR and CDR2 FQNEAQ (reference sequence). CDR3 bases: TGTGCCAGCAGCTTAGCACTAGCGACCACCTACGAGCAGTACTTC. This gives the protein CASSLALATTYEQYF.